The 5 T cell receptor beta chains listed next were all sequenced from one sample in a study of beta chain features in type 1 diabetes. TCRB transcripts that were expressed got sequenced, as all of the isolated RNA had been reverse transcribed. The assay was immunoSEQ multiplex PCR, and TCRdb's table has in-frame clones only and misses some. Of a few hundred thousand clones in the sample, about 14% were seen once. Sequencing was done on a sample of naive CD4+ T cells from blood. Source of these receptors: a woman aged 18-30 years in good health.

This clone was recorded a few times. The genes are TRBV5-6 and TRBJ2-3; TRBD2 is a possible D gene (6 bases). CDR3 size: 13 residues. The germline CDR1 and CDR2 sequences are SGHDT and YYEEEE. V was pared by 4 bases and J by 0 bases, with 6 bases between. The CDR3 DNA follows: TGTGCCAGCAGCCGGGGGAGCACAGATACGCAGTATTTT. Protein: CASSRGSTDTQYF. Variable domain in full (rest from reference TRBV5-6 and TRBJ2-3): DAGVTQSPTHLIKTRGQQVTLRCSPKSGHDTVSWYQQALGQGPQFIFQYYEEEERQRGNFPDRFSGHQFPNYSSELNVNALLLGDSALYLCASSRGSTDTQYFGPGTRLTVL.

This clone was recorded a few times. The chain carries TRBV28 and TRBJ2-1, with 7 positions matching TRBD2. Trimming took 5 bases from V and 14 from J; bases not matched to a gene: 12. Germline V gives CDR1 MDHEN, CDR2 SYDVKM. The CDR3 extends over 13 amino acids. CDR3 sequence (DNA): TGTGCCAGCAGTCCCGCCGAAGGACTAGAGGAGTTCTTC. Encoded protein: CASSPAEGLEEFF.

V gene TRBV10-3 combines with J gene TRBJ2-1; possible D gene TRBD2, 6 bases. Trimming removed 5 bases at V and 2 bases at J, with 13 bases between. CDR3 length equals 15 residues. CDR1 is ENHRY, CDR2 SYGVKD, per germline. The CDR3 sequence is CAISRVAGTYNEQFF. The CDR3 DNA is TGTGCCATCAGTAGGGTCGCGGGGACCTACAATGAGCAGTTCTTC.

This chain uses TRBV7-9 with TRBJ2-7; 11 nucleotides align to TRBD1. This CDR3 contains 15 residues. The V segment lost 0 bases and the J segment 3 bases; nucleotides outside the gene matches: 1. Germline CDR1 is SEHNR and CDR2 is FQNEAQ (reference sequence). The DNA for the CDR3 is TGTGCCAGCAGCTTAGCGGGACAGGGGGACTACGAGCAGTACTTC. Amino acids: CASSLAGQGDYEQYF. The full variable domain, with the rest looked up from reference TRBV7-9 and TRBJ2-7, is DTGVSQNPRHKITKRGQNVTFRCDPISEHNRLYWYRQTLGQGPEFLTYFQNEAQLEKSRLLSDRFSAERPKGSFSTLEIQRTEQGDSAMYLCASSLAGQGDYEQYFGPGTRLTVT.

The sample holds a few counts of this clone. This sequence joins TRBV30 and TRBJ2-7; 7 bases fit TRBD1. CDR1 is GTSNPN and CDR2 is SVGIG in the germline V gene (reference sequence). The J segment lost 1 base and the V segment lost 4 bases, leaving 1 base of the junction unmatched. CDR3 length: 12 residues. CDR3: CAWKDRSYEQYF. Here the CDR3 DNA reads TGTGCCTGGAAGGACAGGTCCTACGAGCAGTACTTC.